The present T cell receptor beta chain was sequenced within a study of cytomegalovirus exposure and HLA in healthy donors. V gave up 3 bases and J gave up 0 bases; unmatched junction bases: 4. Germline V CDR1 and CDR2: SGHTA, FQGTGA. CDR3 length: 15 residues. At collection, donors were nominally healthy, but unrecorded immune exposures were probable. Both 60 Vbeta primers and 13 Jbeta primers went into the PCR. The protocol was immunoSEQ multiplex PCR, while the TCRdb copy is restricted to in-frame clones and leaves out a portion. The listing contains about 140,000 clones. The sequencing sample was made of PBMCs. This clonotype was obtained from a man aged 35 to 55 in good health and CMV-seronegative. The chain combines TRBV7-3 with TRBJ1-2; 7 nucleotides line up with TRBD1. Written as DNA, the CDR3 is TGTGCCAGCAGCTTCGACAGGGCTACTAACTATGGCTACACCTTC. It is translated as CASSFDRATNYGYTF.